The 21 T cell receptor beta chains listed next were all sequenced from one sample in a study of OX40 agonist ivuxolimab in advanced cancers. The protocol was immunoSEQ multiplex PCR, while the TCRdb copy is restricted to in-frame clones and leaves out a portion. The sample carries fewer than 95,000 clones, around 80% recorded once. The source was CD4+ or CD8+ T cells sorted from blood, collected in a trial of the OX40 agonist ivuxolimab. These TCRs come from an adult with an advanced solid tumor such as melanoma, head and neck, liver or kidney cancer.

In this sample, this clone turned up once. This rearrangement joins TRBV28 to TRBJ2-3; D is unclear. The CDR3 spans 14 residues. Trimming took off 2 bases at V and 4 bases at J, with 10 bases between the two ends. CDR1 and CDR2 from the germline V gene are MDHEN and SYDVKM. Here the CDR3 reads CASSLPEASDTQYF. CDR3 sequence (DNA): TGTGCCAGCAGTTTACCCGAGGCATCAGATACGCAGTATTTT.

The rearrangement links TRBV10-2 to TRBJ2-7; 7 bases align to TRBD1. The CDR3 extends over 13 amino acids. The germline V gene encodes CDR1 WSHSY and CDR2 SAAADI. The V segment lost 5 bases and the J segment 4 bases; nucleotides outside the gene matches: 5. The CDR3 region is CASSPGQLYEQYV. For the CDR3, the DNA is TGCGCCAGCAGTCCGGGACAGTTATACGAGCAGTACGTC.

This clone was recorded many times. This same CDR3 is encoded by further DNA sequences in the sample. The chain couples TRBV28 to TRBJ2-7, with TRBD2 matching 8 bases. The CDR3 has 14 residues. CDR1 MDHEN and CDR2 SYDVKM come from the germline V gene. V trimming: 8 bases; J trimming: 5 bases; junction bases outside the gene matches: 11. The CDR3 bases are TGTGCCAGCGCGGACGGGGGGGCAAGGAACGAGCAGTACGTC. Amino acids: CASADGGARNEQYV.

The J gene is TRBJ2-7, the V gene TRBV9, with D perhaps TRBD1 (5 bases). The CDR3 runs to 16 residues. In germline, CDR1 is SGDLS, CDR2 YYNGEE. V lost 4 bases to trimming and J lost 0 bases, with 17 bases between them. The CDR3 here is CASSPLPGPSSYEQYF. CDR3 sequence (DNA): TGTGCCAGCAGCCCCCTCCCAGGGCCAAGCTCCTACGAGCAGTACTTC.

The CDR3 DNA follows: TGTGCCAGCAGCTTCGGGGCGACGAACACCGGGGAGCTGTTTTTT. Its translation is CASSFGATNTGELFF. The chain joins TRBV5-5 to TRBJ2-2; the D call may be TRBD1 or TRBD2 (5 bases each). V gave up 2 bases and J gave up 0 bases, with 8 bases separating them. Germline V CDR1 and CDR2: SGHKS, YYEKEE (reference sequence). CDR3 length: 15 residues.

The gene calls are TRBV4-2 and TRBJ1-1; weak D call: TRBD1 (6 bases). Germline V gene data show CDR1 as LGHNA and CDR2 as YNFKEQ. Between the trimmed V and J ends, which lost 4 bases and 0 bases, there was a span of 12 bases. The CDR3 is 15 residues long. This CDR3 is CASSRKAGVNTEAFF. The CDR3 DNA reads TGTGCCAGCAGCCGTAAGGCAGGGGTGAACACTGAAGCTTTCTTT.

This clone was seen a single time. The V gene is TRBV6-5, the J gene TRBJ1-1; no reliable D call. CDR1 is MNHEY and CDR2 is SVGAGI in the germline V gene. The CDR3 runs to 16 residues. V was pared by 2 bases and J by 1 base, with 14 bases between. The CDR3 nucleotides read TGTGCCAGCAGTTACGTTTCAGGAGGAAGGAACACTGAAGCTTTCTTT. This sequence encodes CASSYVSGGRNTEAFF.

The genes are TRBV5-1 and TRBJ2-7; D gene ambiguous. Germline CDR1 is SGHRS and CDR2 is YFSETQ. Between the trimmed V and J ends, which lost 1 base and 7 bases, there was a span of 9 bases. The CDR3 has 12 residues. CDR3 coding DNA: TGCGCCAGCAGCTTGCGAACGGAGGAGCAGTACGTC. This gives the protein CASSLRTEEQYV.

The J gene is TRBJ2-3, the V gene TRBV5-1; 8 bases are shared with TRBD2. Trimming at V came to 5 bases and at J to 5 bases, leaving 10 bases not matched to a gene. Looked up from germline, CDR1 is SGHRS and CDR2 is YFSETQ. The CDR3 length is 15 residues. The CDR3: CASRNAVLAGDTQYF. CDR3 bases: TGCGCCAGCAGAAATGCGGTTCTAGCGGGAGATACGCAGTATTTT.

CDR3 nucleotides: TGTGCCAGTAGGCCGACAGGGTTTATATTGGGTACTGAAGCTTTCTTT. Protein: CASRPTGFILGTEAFF. This chain links TRBV19 with TRBJ1-1; TRBD1 aligns across 7 bases. The germline V gene has CDR1 LNHDA and CDR2 SQIVND (reference sequence). The length of the CDR3 is 16 residues. V gave up 6 bases and J gave up 5 bases; unmatched junction bases: 15.

CDR3 bases: TGCGCCAGCAGCTTGTACGGGGGGTTAGCGGAGAGGGTCTACGAGCAGTACTTC. The encoded protein is CASSLYGGLAERVYEQYF. V gene TRBV5-1 combines with J gene TRBJ2-7, with 7 bases aligning to TRBD2. Unmatched junction bases numbered 16, after V lost 1 base and J lost 3 bases. CDR3 size: 18 residues. Germline loops: CDR1 SGHRS, CDR2 YFSETQ.

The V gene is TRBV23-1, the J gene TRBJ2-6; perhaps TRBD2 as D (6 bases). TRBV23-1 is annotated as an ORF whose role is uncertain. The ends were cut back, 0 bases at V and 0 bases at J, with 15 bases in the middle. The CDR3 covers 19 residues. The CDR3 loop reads CASSQSGGAGCSGANVLTF. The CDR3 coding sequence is TGCGCCAGCAGTCAATCCGGGGGAGCGGGTTGCTCTGGGGCCAACGTCCTGACTTTC.

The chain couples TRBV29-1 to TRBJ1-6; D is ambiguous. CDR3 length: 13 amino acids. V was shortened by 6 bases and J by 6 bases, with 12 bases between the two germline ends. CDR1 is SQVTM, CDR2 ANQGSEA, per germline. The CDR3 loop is CSVRVRINSPLHF. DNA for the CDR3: TGCAGCGTCCGCGTGAGAATTAATTCACCCCTCCACTTT.

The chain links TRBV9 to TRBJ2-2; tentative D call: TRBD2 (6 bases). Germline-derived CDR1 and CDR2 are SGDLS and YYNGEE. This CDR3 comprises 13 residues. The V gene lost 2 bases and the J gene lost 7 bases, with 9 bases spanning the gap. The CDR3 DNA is TGTGCCAGCAGCGTTATTAGCGGCGGGGAGCTGTTTTTT. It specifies CASSVISGGELFF.

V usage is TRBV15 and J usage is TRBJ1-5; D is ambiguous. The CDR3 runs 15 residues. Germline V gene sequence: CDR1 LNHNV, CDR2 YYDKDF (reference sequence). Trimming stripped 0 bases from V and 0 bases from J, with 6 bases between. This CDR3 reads CATSRDWGSNQPQHF. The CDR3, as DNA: TGTGCCACCAGCAGAGATTGGGGTAGCAATCAGCCCCAGCATTTT.

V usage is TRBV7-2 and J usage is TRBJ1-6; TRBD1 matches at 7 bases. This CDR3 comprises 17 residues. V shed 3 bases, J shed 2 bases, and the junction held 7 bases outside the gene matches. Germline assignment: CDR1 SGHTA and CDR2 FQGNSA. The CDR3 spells CASSFSLTGAYNSPLHF. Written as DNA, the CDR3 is TGTGCCAGCAGCTTTAGCCTAACAGGGGCCTATAATTCACCCCTCCACTTT.

The CDR3 bases are TGTGCCAGCAGTTACTCGGTAGCGGACCCCACAGATACGCAGTATTTT. Translated: CASSYSVADPTDTQYF. The J gene is TRBJ2-3, the V gene TRBV6-5; D is possibly TRBD2 (6 bases). This CDR3 has 16 residues. Germline V gene data show CDR1 as MNHEY and CDR2 as SVGAGI. V lost 0 bases, J lost 2 bases, and 12 bases lay in between.

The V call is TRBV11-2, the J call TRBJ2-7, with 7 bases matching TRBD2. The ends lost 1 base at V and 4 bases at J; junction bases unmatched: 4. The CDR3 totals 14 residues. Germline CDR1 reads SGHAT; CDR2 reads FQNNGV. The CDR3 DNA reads TGTGCCAGCAGCTTAGGGCGGGGGAAGTACGAGCAGTACTTC. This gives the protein CASSLGRGKYEQYF.

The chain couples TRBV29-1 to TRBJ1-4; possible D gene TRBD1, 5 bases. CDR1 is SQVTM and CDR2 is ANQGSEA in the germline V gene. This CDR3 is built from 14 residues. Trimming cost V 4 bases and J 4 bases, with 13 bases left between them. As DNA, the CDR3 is TGCAGCGTTGGCCGGGACTTCAATAATGAAAAACTGTTTTTT. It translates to CSVGRDFNNEKLFF.

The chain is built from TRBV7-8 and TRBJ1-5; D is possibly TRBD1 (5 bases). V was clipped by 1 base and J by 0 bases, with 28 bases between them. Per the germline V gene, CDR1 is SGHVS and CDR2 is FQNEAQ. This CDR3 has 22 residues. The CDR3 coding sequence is TGTGCCAGCAGCTTAGTTCGCGCGGGTGGGGGAAAGGGGTCATATAGCAATCAGCCCCAGCATTTT. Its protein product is CASSLVRAGGGKGSYSNQPQHF. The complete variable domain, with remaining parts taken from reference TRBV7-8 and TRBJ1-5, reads GAGVSQSPRYKVAKRGQDVALRCDPISGHVSLFWYQQALGQGPEFLTYFQNEAQLDKSGLPSDRFFAERPEGSVSTLKIQRTQQEDSAVYLCASSLVRAGGGKGSYSNQPQHFGDGTRLSIL.

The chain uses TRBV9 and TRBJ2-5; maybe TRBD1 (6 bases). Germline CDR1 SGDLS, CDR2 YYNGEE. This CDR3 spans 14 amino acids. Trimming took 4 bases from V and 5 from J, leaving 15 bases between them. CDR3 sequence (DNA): TGTGCCAGCAGCACCCAAGGGGGTGGGGAGACCCAGTACTTC. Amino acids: CASSTQGGGETQYF.